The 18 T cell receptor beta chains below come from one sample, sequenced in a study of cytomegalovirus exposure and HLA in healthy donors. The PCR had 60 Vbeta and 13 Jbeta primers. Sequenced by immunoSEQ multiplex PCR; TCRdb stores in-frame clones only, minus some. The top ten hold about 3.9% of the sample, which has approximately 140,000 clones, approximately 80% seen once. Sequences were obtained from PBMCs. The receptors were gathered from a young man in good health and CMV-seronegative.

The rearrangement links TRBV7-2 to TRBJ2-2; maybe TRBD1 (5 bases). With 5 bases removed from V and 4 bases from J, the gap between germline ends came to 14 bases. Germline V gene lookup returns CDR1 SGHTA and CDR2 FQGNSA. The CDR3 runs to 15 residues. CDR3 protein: CASSPSAGPTGELFF. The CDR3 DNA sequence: TGTGCCAGCAGCCCCTCGGCAGGGCCCACCGGGGAGCTGTTTTTT.

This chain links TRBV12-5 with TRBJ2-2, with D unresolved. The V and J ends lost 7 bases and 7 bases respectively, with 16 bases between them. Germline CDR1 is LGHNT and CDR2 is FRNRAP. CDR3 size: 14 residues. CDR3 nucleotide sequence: TGTGCTAGTGCCCTGTCCGTCTCCAGCGGGGAGCTGTTTTTT. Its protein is CASALSVSSGELFF.

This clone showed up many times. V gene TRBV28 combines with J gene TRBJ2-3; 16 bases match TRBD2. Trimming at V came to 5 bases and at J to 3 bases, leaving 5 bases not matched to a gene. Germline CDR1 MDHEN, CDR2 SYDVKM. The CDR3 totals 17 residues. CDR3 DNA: TGTGCCAGCAGTCCCGGGACTAGCGGGAGGGGGACAGATACGCAGTATTTT. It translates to CASSPGTSGRGTDTQYF.

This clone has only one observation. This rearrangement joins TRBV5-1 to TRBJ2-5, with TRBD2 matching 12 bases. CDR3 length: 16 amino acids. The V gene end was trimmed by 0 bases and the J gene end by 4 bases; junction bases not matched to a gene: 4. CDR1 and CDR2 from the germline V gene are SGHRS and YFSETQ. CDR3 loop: CASSLGLAGAGETQYF. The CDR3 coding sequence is TGCGCCAGCAGCTTGGGACTAGCGGGAGCCGGAGAGACCCAGTACTTC.

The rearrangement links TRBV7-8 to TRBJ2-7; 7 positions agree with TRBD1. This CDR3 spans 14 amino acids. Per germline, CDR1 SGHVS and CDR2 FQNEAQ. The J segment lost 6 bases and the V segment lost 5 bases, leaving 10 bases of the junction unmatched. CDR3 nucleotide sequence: TGTGCCAGCAGCACCGGGACAGCTCTAACCGAGCAGTACTTC. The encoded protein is CASSTGTALTEQYF.

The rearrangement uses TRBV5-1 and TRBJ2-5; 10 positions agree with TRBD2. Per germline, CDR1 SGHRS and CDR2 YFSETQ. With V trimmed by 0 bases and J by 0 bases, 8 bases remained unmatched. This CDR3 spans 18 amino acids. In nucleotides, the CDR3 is TGCGCCAGCAGCTTGGTGGTTAGCGGGGGGCCCAACCAAGAGACCCAGTACTTC. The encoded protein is CASSLVVSGGPNQETQYF.

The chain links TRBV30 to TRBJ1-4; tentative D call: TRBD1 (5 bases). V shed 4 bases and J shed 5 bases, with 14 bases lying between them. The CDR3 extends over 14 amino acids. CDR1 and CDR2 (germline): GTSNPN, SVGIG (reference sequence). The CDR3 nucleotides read TGTGCCTGGAAGATAGGGGCCTACAATGAAAAACTGTTTTTT. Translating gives CAWKIGAYNEKLFF.

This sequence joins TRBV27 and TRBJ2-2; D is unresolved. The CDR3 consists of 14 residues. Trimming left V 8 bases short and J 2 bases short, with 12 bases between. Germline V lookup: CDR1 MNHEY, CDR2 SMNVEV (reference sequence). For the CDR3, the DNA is TGTGCCAGCCTTCCCCAGGAAAACACCGGGGAGCTGTTTTTT. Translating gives CASLPQENTGELFF.

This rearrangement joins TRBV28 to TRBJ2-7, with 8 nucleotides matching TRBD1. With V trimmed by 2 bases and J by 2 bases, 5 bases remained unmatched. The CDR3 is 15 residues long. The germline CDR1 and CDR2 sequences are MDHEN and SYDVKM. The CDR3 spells CASSLTGGIAYEQYF. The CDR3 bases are TGTGCCAGCAGTTTAACAGGGGGAATCGCCTACGAGCAGTACTTC.

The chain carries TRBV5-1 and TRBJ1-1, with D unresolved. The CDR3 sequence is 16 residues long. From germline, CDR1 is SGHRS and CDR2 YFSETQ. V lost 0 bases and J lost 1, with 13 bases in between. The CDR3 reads CASSLVPLHRNTEAFF. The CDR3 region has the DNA TGCGCCAGCAGCTTGGTCCCCCTCCACAGGAACACTGAAGCTTTCTTT.

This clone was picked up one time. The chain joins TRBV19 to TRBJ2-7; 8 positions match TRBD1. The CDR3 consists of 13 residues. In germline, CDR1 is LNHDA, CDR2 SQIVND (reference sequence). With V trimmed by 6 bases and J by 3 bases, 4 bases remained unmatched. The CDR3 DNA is TGTGCCAGTAGGGGGACAGGCGACTACGAGCAGTACTTC. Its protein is CASRGTGDYEQYF.

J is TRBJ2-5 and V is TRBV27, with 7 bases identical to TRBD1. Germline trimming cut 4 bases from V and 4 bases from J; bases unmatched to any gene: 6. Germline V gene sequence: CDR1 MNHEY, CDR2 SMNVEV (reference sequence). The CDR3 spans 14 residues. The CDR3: CASSSVTGRETQYF. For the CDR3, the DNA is TGTGCCAGCAGTTCCGTGACAGGGAGAGAGACCCAGTACTTC.

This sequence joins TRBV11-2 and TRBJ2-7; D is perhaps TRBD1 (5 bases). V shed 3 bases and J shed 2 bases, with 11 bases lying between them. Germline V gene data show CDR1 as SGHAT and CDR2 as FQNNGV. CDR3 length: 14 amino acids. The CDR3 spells CASSLGPTTYEQYF. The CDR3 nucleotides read TGTGCCAGCAGCTTGGGGCCTACAACCTACGAGCAGTACTTC. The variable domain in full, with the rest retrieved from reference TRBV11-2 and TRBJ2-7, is EAGVAQSPRYKIIEKRQSVAFWCNPISGHATLYWYQQILGQGPKLLIQFQNNGVVDDSQLPKDRFSAERLKGVDSTLKIQPAKLEDSAVYLCASSLGPTTYEQYFGPGTRLTVT.

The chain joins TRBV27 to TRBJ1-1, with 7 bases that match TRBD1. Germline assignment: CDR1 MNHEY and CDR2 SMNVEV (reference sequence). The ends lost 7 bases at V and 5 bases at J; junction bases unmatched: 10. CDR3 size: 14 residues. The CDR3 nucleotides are TGTGCCAGCAAAGTCGCGACAGGGATAACTGAAGCTTTCTTT. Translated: CASKVATGITEAFF.

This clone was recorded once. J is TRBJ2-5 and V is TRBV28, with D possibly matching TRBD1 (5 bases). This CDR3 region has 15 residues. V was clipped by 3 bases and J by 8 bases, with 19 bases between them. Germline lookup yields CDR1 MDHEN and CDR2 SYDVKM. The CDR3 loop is CASSFPRQGVTTQYF. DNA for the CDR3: TGTGCCAGCAGTTTTCCCCGGCAGGGCGTAACTACCCAGTACTTC.

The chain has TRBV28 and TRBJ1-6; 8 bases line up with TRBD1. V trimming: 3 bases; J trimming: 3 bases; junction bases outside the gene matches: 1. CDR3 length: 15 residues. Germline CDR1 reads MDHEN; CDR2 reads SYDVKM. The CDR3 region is CASSFGTGYNSPLHF. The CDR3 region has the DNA TGTGCCAGCAGTTTCGGGACAGGCTATAATTCACCCCTCCACTTT. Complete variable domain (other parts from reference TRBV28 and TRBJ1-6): DVKVTQSSRYLVKRTGEKVFLECVQDMDHENMFWYRQDPGLGLRLIYFSYDVKMKEKGDIPEGYSVSREKKERFSLILESASTNQTSMYLCASSFGTGYNSPLHFGNGTRLTVT.

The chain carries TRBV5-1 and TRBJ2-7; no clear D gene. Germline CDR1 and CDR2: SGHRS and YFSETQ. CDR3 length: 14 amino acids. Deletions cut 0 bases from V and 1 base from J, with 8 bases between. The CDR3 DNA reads TGCGCCAGCAGCTTGGAGGCGGCATCCTACGAGCAGTACTTC. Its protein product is CASSLEAASYEQYF.

The CDR3, as DNA: TGTGCCAGCCAGTTGGGGCCTAGCTCCTACGAGCAGTACTTC. Protein product: CASQLGPSSYEQYF. The chain joins TRBV6-5 to TRBJ2-7; weak D call: TRBD1 (5 bases). V was cut by 8 bases and J by 0 bases, with 14 bases left in between. Germline V gives CDR1 MNHEY, CDR2 SVGAGI. The length of the CDR3 is 14 residues.